These 9 T cell receptor beta chains were all obtained from the same sample, sequenced in a study of CD8 T cells in ankylosing spondylitis. TCRdb re-derived calls from the 5' RACE reads in MiXCR, one entry per CDR3 protein. The repertoire consists of 200,000 or so distinct CDR3 sequences, with 10% to 15% occurring once and the leading ten covering about 11%. Sequenced: blood, either unsorted or a sorted T cell fraction (not recorded which). Source of these receptors: a female donor with ankylosing spondylitis or in good health (not recorded which).

This clonotype appeared many times. The J gene is TRBJ2-5, the V gene TRBV25-1; maybe TRBD2 (6 bases). V was trimmed by 6 bases and J by 3 bases, leaving 11 bases between them. CDR1 is MGHDK and CDR2 is SYGVNS in the germline V gene. This CDR3 spans 13 amino acids. As DNA, the CDR3 is TGTGCCAGCAGCGCGGGAATGGAAGAGACCCAGTACTTC. Encoded protein: CASSAGMEETQYF.

This clonotype was counted many times. The chain recombines TRBV5-1 with TRBJ2-1; D is unresolved. The CDR3 sequence is 12 residues long. Germline V gene lookup returns CDR1 SGHRS and CDR2 YFSETQ. The V gene lost 3 bases and the J gene lost 7 bases, with 8 bases spanning the gap. CDR3: CASSSLVNEQFF. CDR3 bases: TGCGCCAGCAGCTCCCTAGTAAATGAGCAGTTCTTC.

A few counts support this clonotype. J is TRBJ2-7 and V is TRBV30, with TRBD1 as a possible D gene (5 bases). The V and J ends lost 0 bases and 4 bases respectively, with 10 bases between them. Germline values: CDR1 GTSNPN, CDR2 SVGIG (reference sequence). CDR3 length: 13 residues. The CDR3 loop reads CAWSVLTVYEQYF. CDR3 DNA sequence: TGTGCCTGGAGTGTCCTGACAGTGTACGAGCAGTACTTC.

This clonotype has only a few counts. Sequence at one end of the junction differs from germline and may be a read error. The chain uses TRBV7-2 and TRBJ2-7; D possibly corresponds to TRBD2 (5 bases). This CDR3 is built from 14 residues. In germline, CDR1 is SGHTA, CDR2 FQGNSA. In nucleotides, the CDR3 is TGTGCCAGCAGCTTAGAATCTAGCAGTCCCCCAAGAGACTTC. Translating it yields CASSLESSSPPRDF.

The CDR3 coding sequence is TGTGCCAGCAGTTACCGGGGTGCCTACACCTTC. Its protein is CASSYRGAYTF. The rearrangement uses TRBV6-5 and TRBJ1-2; D is ambiguous. The CDR3 loop spans 11 amino acids. The germline V gene has CDR1 MNHEY and CDR2 SVGAGI. Trimming took off 2 bases at V and 10 bases at J, with 8 bases between the two ends.

J is TRBJ1-1 and V is TRBV27; TRBD1 matches at 9 bases. After removal of 2 bases from V and 0 bases from J, the junction contained 10 bases not matched to a gene. The CDR3 has 18 residues. The V gene's germline CDR1 is MNHEY and CDR2 SMNVEV (reference sequence). The CDR3 bases are TGTGCCAGCAGTTTAGCTCGTATAGGGACAGGGATGAACACTGAAGCTTTCTTT. It translates to CASSLARIGTGMNTEAFF.

This clonotype was detected many times. The J gene is TRBJ2-2, the V gene TRBV9; D may be TRBD1 (5 bases). Germline CDR1 and CDR2: SGDLS and YYNGEE. This CDR3 is built from 15 residues. Trimming left V 2 bases short and J 0 bases short, with 8 bases between. CDR3 DNA sequence: TGTGCCAGCAGCGTTACAGGCGCGAACACCGGGGAGCTGTTTTTT. This translates into CASSVTGANTGELFF.

In its sample, this clonotype was seen many times. The chain recombines TRBV10-3 with TRBJ2-1; D is unclear. V was shortened by 2 bases and J by 0 bases, with 11 bases between the two germline ends. Germline V gene lookup returns CDR1 ENHRY and CDR2 SYGVKD. The CDR3 length is 16 residues. The CDR3 DNA reads as TGTGCCATCAGTGAGCAGCCGGTCAACTCCTACAATGAGCAGTTCTTC. Translating gives CAISEQPVNSYNEQFF.

This clonotype was found many times. This CDR3 is CASSLAGGQGAFF. The CDR3, as DNA: TGTGCCAGCAGTTTAGCGGGGGGGCAAGGTGCTTTCTTT. This rearrangement joins TRBV12-3 or TRBV12-4 to TRBJ1-1, with a tentative D call TRBD1 (6 bases). V was pared by 0 bases and J by 11 bases, with 13 bases between. This CDR3 region has 13 residues.